The following is a T cell receptor (beta chain) sequence with its context. Authors' data handling: Scientists estimated how many nucleated cells there were by amplifying reference gene primers. Sequencing used immunoSEQ multiplex PCR; TCRdb keeps in-frame clones, though not all of them. The V and J calls and the clone size are those of that table, but D and trimming were determined from the DNA. The data contain under 250,000 clones, around four fifths of them singletons. The sample belongs to a study of blood T cell repertoires in COVID-19. V lost 0 bases to trimming and J lost 6 bases; unmatched junction nucleotides: 2. The CDR3 extends over 14 amino acids. Germline CDR1 reads LNHNV; CDR2 reads YYDKDF (reference sequence).

The sequence was obtained from a man aged 50 or older with acute or convalescent COVID-19. The chain carries TRBV15 and TRBJ2-1; 7 positions match TRBD2. The sample consisted of peripheral blood. The CDR3 is CATSRDSGGNEQFF. The CDR3 region has the DNA TGTGCCACCAGCAGAGACTCGGGGGGCAATGAGCAGTTCTTC.